The source of this TCR beta chain is a study of T cell responses to AZD1222 COVID-19 vaccine. Study in general: Timing groups of about 4 and about 12 weeks for second doses were pooled. Study outcomes and limitations: Possibly, clonal diversity was underestimated; donors were largely white British and included more females.

As regards this clone: Antigen: not known.

The assay was immunoSEQ multiplex PCR, and TCRdb's table has in-frame clones only and misses some. In the table there are more than 150,000 clones, 90% of which are singletons. The CDR3 runs to 17 residues. V gave up 4 bases and J gave up 6 bases, with 20 bases separating them. Germline assignment: CDR1 SGDLS and CDR2 YYNGEE. The clonotype was recovered from an adult in good health. The source material was peripheral blood, sampled on day 0 of AZD1222 vaccination. The chain links TRBV9 to TRBJ1-6; no firm D call. CDR3 nucleotides: TGTGCCAGCAGCCTCGCCGGTGGGCCGGCGGTTAATTCACCCCTCCACTTT. Protein: CASSLAGGPAVNSPLHF.